This entry features one TCR beta chain sequence. CDR1 SGHRS and CDR2 YFSETQ come from the germline V gene. The length of the CDR3 is 14 residues. V lost 0 bases, J lost 3 bases, and 9 bases lay in between. The assay was immunoSEQ multiplex PCR, and TCRdb's table has in-frame clones only and misses some. The repertoire holds approximately 50,000 clones, with 85% to 95% as singletons. This sample is drawn from a study of control samples from healthy donors and cancer patients. Source material: blood. The TCR comes from a man aged 30-40 years in good health. The rearrangement links TRBV5-1 to TRBJ1-1; D uncertain. CDR3 DNA: TGCGCCAGCAGCTTGGTAGCGGGAGACACTGAAGCTTTCTTT. It yields the protein CASSLVAGDTEAFF.